This T cell receptor (beta chain) was documented in a study of identical twins. This CDR3 is built from 14 residues. The junction had 5 bases not matched to a gene; V was cut back by 5 bases and J by 0 bases. Germline V gives CDR1 DFQATT, CDR2 SNEGSKA (reference sequence). In TCRdb, the 5' RACE reads were re-called with MiXCR into one record per CDR3 protein. This table holds 500,000 to 600,000 distinct CDR3 sequences, 22% found once. These same data were also listed under a study on T cells expressing NK-cell markers. As that report states: According to the study, TCR beta repertoires originated from sorted CD3+CD56+NKG2C+, CD3+CD56+NKG2C- and CD3+CD56-NKG2C+ T cells. Only alpha-beta TCR T cells were sorted in several experiments, using an anti-gamma-delta TCR antibody. Leadership of the CD3+CD56-NKG2C+ fraction also belonged to these clonotypes in a few donors.

The clonotype was recovered from a woman aged 18-35 years in good health. The sequencing sample was made of CD4+ T cells sorted from blood. V and J are TRBV20-1 and TRBJ2-3; 7 positions match TRBD2. Written as DNA, the CDR3 is TGCAGTGCTTATGACGGGGGGAGCACAGATACGCAGTATTTT. Amino acids: CSAYDGGSTDTQYF.